One and the same sample provided the 13 T cell receptor beta chains below, sequenced in a study of post-analysis software for immune sequencing data. General observations from the study: In patients, about 5 TRBV segments were more frequent than in controls, with TRBV5-6, TRBV5-1 and TRBV20-1 among them.

Unique molecular identifiers featured in each of the TCR beta cDNA libraries. TCRdb independently ran MiXCR on the PCR reads; one entry per CDR3 protein. The data contain roughly 870,000 distinct CDR3 sequences, under 70% of them seen just once; the ten biggest clones take up about 4.8%. These receptors have no known antigen. The specimen sequenced was blood. The receptors originated from a girl aged 5 to 17 with multiple sclerosis.

The CDR3 DNA sequence: TGCGCCAGCAGGCCAAAGACAGGTCCAAGCACAGATACGCAGTATTTT. Translating it yields CASRPKTGPSTDTQYF. The J gene is TRBJ2-3, the V gene TRBV5-1, with a weak D call TRBD1 (6 bases). The V gene's germline CDR1 is SGHRS and CDR2 YFSETQ. The ends were cut back, 5 bases at V and 0 bases at J, with 16 bases in the middle. The CDR3 runs to 16 residues.

There are a few counts of this clonotype. This chain joins TRBV12-3 or TRBV12-4 and TRBJ2-1; possibly TRBD2 for D (6 bases). The CDR3 extends over 13 amino acids. The germline V and J ends were trimmed by 3 bases and 9 bases, with 12 bases remaining between them. CDR3: CASSFADGGEQFF. The CDR3 region has the DNA TGTGCCAGCAGTTTCGCAGACGGGGGTGAGCAGTTCTTC.

CDR3 protein: CSARREDSWGTAQGAYNEQFF. The CDR3 DNA is TGCAGTGCTAGGAGGGAGGATAGTTGGGGGACAGCCCAAGGGGCCTACAATGAGCAGTTCTTC. This chain joins TRBV20-1 and TRBJ2-1; a weak D match, TRBD1 (7 bases). In germline, CDR1 is DFQATT, CDR2 SNEGSKA (reference sequence). CDR3 size: 21 residues. Between the trimmed V and J ends, which lost 3 bases and 2 bases, there was a span of 32 bases.

The V gene is TRBV20-1, the J gene TRBJ2-7; 7 bases map to TRBD1. The CDR3 loop spans 14 amino acids. Germline V gene data show CDR1 as DFQATT and CDR2 as SNEGSKA (reference sequence). J was trimmed by 6 bases and V by 2 bases; bases with no gene match: 10. The CDR3 here is CSARSQTGRGEQYF. The CDR3 nucleotides are TGCAGTGCTAGATCTCAGACAGGGCGAGGCGAGCAGTACTTC.

The chain uses TRBV7-6 and TRBJ2-2; no definite D call. CDR3 length: 16 residues. V lost 3 bases and J 2 bases, leaving 13 bases between the germline ends. Germline V gives CDR1 SGHVS, CDR2 FNYEAQ. CDR3 sequence: CASSFLPGINTGELFF. The CDR3 bases are TGTGCCAGCAGCTTTCTTCCTGGGATAAACACCGGGGAGCTGTTTTTT.

This rearrangement joins TRBV29-1 to TRBJ2-7; 9 bases map to TRBD2. This CDR3 is 14 amino acids long. The trim removed 6 bases at V and 7 bases at J, leaving 13 bases unmatched. Germline CDR1 and CDR2: SQVTM and ANQGSEA. The CDR3 spells CSVSSGRQDNEQYF. The DNA for the CDR3 is TGCAGCGTGAGTAGCGGGAGACAGGACAATGAGCAGTACTTC.

The sample holds a few counts of this clonotype. The V gene is TRBV5-1, the J gene TRBJ1-2; 7 bases match TRBD1. The CDR3 is 15 amino acids. CDR1 is SGHRS and CDR2 is YFSETQ in the germline V gene. Trimming cost V 4 bases and J 7 bases; bases outside gene matches: 13. The CDR3: CASSTPGRGSAGYTF. CDR3 nucleotides: TGCGCCAGCAGCACGCCCGGCAGGGGGTCTGCTGGCTACACCTTC.

This clonotype has just a few counts. The V and J genes are TRBV5-5 and TRBJ2-3, with TRBD2 matching over 11 bases. CDR3 length equals 17 residues. Per the germline V gene, CDR1 is SGHKS and CDR2 is YYEKEE (reference sequence). J lost 2 bases, V lost 1 base, and 6 bases had no gene match. The CDR3 DNA sequence: TGTGCCAGCAGCTTGACCAGGACTAGCGGGTTCACAGATACGCAGTATTTT. Encoded protein: CASSLTRTSGFTDTQYF. The variable domain in full, completed from reference TRBV5-5 and TRBJ2-3, reads DAGVTQSPTHLIKTRGQQVTLRCSPISGHKSVSWYQQVLGQGPQFIFQYYEKEERGRGNFPDRFSARQFPNYSSELNVNALLLGDSALYLCASSLTRTSGFTDTQYFGPGTRLTVL.

The chain couples TRBV6-4 to TRBJ2-1; D might be TRBD2 (6 bases). CDR1 and CDR2 (germline): MRHNA, SNTAGT. Trimming pared 2 bases from V and 4 bases from J, leaving 12 bases between. The CDR3 has 15 amino acids. CDR3 nucleotide sequence: TGTGCCAGCAGTGACGAAGCGGGCGGTTACAATGAGCAGTTCTTC. Protein product: CASSDEAGGYNEQFF.

The chain couples TRBV29-1 to TRBJ2-1; D may match TRBD1 or TRBD2 (5 bases each). The CDR3 runs to 16 residues. The V end was cut by 6 bases, the J end by 10 bases, with 28 bases between. The germline CDR1 and CDR2 sequences are SQVTM and ANQGSEA. The CDR3 DNA is TGCAGCGTGCCCCTGAGGGCTACTTGGGGCATAGAGGAGCAGTTCTTC. This codes for CSVPLRATWGIEEQFF.

This chain uses TRBV29-1 with TRBJ2-7; 10 bases are shared with TRBD2. This CDR3 has 15 residues. The trim removed 2 bases at V and 4 bases at J, leaving 8 bases unmatched. Germline CDR1 SQVTM, CDR2 ANQGSEA. CDR3 sequence: CSVELLASGSYEQYF. CDR3 DNA sequence: TGCAGCGTTGAACTCCTAGCTAGCGGGAGTTACGAGCAGTACTTC.

This clonotype was counted only a few times. V is TRBV29-1 and J is TRBJ1-2; D is unclear. V lost 3 bases to trimming and J lost 4 bases, with 9 bases between them. Germline V gene data show CDR1 as SQVTM and CDR2 as ANQGSEA. This CDR3 is built from 12 residues. The CDR3 DNA is TGCAGCGTTGAGTCACTTTCCTATGGCTACACCTTC. Amino acids: CSVESLSYGYTF.

The V call is TRBV18, the J call TRBJ2-1; a weak D match, TRBD2 (5 bases). The CDR3 is 14 residues long. The germline V gene encodes CDR1 KGHSH and CDR2 LQKENI. With 5 bases removed from V and 4 bases from J, the gap between germline ends came to 12 bases. The CDR3 region is CASSGSVPYNEQFF. The CDR3 coding sequence is TGTGCCAGCTCAGGTAGCGTCCCTTACAATGAGCAGTTCTTC. Full variable domain (missing parts from reference TRBV18 and TRBJ2-1): NAGVMQNPRHLVRRRGQEARLRCSPMKGHSHVYWYRQLPEEGLKFMVYLQKENIIDESGMPKERFSAEFPKEGPSILRIQQVVRGDSAAYFCASSGSVPYNEQFFGPGTRLTVL.